A single sample is the source of the 3 T cell receptor beta chains below, sequenced in a study of CD8 T cells in ankylosing spondylitis (dated by TCRdb to about 2017). General conclusions and limits of the study: Blood from ankylosing spondylitis patients appeared to be characterized by a TCR beta motif composed of eight highly homologous amino acid variants.

These receptors have no known antigen. The method was 5' RACE. Data came from an Illumina HiSeq 2500. TCRdb applied fastp at Q25 and MiXCR to the public reads, then kept only in-frame beta chains. Rows with a matching CDR3 protein are joined into one entry that keeps the most common DNA and genes. This sample holds roughly 670,000 distinct CDR3 sequences; around 20% were observed only once. The ten most abundant clones make up under 20% of the sample. The sequenced sample was blood, either unsorted or a sorted T cell fraction (not recorded which). All receptors come from a male donor with ankylosing spondylitis.

The V gene is TRBV19, the J gene TRBJ2-5; no reliable D call. Germline assignment: CDR1 LNHDA and CDR2 SQIVND (reference sequence). The CDR3 runs 14 residues. V lost 0 bases and J lost 2, with 7 bases in between. The CDR3 loop is CASSIDHLQETQYF. DNA of the CDR3: TGTGCCAGTAGTATAGACCACCTACAAGAGACCCAGTACTTC.

This clonotype was detected a few times. The V and J genes are TRBV10-3 and TRBJ2-2, with 11 bases that match TRBD1. The CDR3 runs to 18 residues. Germline CDR1 reads ENHRY; CDR2 reads SYGVKD. The ends lost 3 bases at V and 0 bases at J; junction bases unmatched: 6. CDR3 sequence reads: CAISDSWTGGANTGELFF. CDR3 bases: TGTGCCATCAGTGACTCCTGGACAGGGGGCGCGAACACCGGGGAGCTGTTTTTT.

This clonotype was seen a few times. The chain recombines TRBV27 with TRBJ2-5; 11 nucleotides agree with TRBD2. Germline V gene lookup returns CDR1 MNHEY and CDR2 SMNVEV (reference sequence). J gave up 3 bases and V 5 bases, and 5 bases lay outside the gene matches. This CDR3 region has 15 residues. The CDR3 DNA reads TGTGCCAGCAGTACCGGGACTAGCGGAAAAGAGACCCAGTACTTC. This encodes CASSTGTSGKETQYF.